This is a list of T cell receptor beta chains from one sample in a study of T cell responses to AZD1222 COVID-19 vaccine. Generated by immunoSEQ multiplex PCR, the TCRdb table keeps only in-frame clones and is missing some. Among 95,000 to 150,000 clones, over 75% were seen once, and the ten largest hold roughly 1.3%. The sequences come from peripheral blood, collected on day 0 of AZD1222 vaccination. These receptors were obtained from an adult in good health. Each CDR3 is given with its conserved first and last residue. The D gene is left open where the match is weak. For some rows the clone size is stated as once, few or many, or as a class when expanded; others skip it.

>TRBD1|.|TRBV5-1|TRBJ1-2
TGCGCCAGCAGCATGGGGACAGTGCGGTTGGGCTATGGCTACACCTTC
CASSMGTVRLGYGYTF
>.|.|TRBV4-2|TRBJ1-1
TGTGCCAGCAGCCACTTGGGGGTCAAGGGTAGGGAGAACACTGAAGCTTTCTTT
CASSHLGVKGRENTEAFF
>TRBD1|once|TRBV6-2/TRBV6-3|TRBJ1-5
TGTGCCAGCAGTTTCGGGACAGGGGGCGGACAGCCCCAGCATTTT
CASSFGTGGGQPQHF
>TRBD2|.|TRBV6-5|TRBJ2-1
TGTGCCAGCAGTTATCGGCTAGCGGGGGGTAGGGAGCAGTTCTTC
CASSYRLAGGREQFF
>TRBD1|.|TRBV7-6|TRBJ1-5
TGTGCCAGCAGCCCGTATTCGGCAGGGGGGAGGAATCAGCCCCAGCATTTT
CASSPYSAGGRNQPQHF
>.|few|TRBV4-1|TRBJ1-1
TGCGCCAGCAGCCAAGAGGACGATGTTTTTATGAACACTGAAGCTTTCTTT
CASSQEDDVFMNTEAFF
>.|.|TRBV7-9|TRBJ2-1
TGTGCCAGCAGCTCAGGACGCGATGAGCAGTTCTTC
CASSSGRDEQFF
>TRBD1|.|TRBV5-1|TRBJ1-1
TGCGCCAGCAGCGGAGGACAGGGGGCTTGGTTCACTGAAGCTTTCTTT
CASSGGQGAWFTEAFF
>.|.|TRBV20-1|TRBJ1-1
TGCAGTGCTAGGATGAACACTGAAGCTTTCTTT
CSARMNTEAFF
>TRBD1|.|TRBV4-1|TRBJ1-5
TGCGCCAGCAGCCAGGGGTGGGACAGTAATCAGCCCCAGCATTTT
CASSQGWDSNQPQHF
>.|.|TRBV19|TRBJ1-1
TGTGCCAGTCAATCCCGGGGACCGGGGAACACTGAAGCTTTCTTT
CASQSRGPGNTEAFF
>.|.|TRBV16|TRBJ2-3
TGTGCCAGCAGCCAAACCGTATTAGCGGAGAGAACCACAGATACGCAGTATTTT
CASSQTVLAERTTDTQYF
>TRBD1|.|TRBV6-5|TRBJ1-1
TGTGCCAGCGGAGCGGGACAGGTGAACACTGAAGCTTTCTTT
CASGAGQVNTEAFF
>.|few|TRBV19|TRBJ2-1
TGTGCCAGTGGCTCGCTCGAGAGCTCCTACAATGAGCAGTTCTTC
CASGSLESSYNEQFF
>TRBD1|.|TRBV6-5|TRBJ2-5
TGTGCCAGCAGTCACTGGGACAGGGAGGAGACCCAGTACTTC
CASSHWDREETQYF